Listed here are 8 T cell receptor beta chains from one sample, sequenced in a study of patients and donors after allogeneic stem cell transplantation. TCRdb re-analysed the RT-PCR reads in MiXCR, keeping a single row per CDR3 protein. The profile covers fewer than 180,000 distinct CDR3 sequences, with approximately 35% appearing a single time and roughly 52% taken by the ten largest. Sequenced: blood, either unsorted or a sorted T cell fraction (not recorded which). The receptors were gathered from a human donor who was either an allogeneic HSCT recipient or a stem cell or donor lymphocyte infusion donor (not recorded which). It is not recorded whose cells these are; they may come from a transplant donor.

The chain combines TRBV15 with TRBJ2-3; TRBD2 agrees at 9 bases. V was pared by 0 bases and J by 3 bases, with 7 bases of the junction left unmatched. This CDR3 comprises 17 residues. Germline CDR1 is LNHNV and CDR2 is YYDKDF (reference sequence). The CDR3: CATSREGGGALTDTQYF. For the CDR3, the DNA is TGTGCCACCAGCAGAGAGGGCGGGGGGGCATTGACAGATACGCAGTATTTT.

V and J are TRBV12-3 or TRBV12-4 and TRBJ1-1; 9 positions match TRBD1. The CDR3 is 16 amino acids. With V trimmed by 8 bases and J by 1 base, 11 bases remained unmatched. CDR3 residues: CASSLAGTGKNTEAFF. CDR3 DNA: TGTGCCAGCTCCCTGGCCGGGACAGGGAAGAACACTGAAGCTTTCTTT.

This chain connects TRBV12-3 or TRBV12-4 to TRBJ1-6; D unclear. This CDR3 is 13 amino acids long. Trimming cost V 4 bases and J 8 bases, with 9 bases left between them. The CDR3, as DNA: TGTGCCAGCAGTTCCTGGGCGGATTCACCCCTCCACTTT. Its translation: CASSSWADSPLHF.

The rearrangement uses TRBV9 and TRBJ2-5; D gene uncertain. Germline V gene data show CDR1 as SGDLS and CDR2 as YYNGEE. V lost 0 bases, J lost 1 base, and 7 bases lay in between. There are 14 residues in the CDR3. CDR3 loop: CASSVEAGQETQYF. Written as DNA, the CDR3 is TGTGCCAGCAGCGTAGAGGCAGGCCAAGAGACCCAGTACTTC.

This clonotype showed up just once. The CDR3 spells CASSVTGGTGYTF. DNA of the CDR3: TGTGCCAGCAGTGTTACAGGGGGCACGGGCTACACCTTC. This rearrangement joins TRBV12-3 or TRBV12-4 to TRBJ1-2; TRBD1 matches 9 bases. CDR3 size: 13 residues. V shed 5 bases, J shed 8 bases, and the junction held 6 bases outside the gene matches.

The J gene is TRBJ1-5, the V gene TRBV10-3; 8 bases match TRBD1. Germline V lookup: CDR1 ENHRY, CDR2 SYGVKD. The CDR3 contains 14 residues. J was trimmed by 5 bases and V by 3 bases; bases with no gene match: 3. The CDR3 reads CAISDRQGYQPQHF. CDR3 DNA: TGTGCCATCAGTGACAGACAGGGGTATCAGCCCCAGCATTTT.

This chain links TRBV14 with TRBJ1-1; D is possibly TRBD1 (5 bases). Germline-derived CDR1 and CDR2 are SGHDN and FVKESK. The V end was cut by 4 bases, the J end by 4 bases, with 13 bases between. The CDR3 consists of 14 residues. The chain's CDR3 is CASSPPPGGTEAFF. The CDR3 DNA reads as TGTGCCAGCAGCCCGCCCCCGGGGGGCACTGAAGCTTTCTTT.

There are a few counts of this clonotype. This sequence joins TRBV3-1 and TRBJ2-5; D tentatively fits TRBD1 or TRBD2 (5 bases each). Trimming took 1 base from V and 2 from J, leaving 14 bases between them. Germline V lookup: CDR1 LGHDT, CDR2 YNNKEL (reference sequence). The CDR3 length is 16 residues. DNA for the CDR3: TGTGCCAGCAGCCAAGGCGGGCAGGGTACTCAAGAGACCCAGTACTTC. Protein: CASSQGGQGTQETQYF.